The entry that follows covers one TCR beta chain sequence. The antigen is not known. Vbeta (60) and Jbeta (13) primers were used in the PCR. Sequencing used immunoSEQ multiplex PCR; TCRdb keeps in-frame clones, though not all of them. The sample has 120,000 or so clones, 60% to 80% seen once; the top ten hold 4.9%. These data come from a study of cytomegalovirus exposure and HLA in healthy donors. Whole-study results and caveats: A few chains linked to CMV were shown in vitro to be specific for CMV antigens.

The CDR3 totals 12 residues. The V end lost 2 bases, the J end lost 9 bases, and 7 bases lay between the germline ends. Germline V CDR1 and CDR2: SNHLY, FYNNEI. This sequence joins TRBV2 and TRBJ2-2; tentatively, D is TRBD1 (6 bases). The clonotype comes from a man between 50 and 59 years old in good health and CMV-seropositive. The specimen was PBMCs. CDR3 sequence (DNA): TGTGCCAGCAGTGAACAGGGGCGGGAGCTGTTTTTT. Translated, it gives CASSEQGRELFF.